Listed below are T cell receptor beta chains from one sample, sequenced in a study of cytomegalovirus exposure and HLA in healthy donors. Sequencing used immunoSEQ multiplex PCR; TCRdb keeps in-frame clones, though not all of them. The top ten hold roughly 1.6% of the sample, which has around 120,000 clones, approximately 61% seen once. The sample taken for sequencing was PBMCs. The origin of the receptors is a man under 40 in good health and CMV-seropositive. CDR3s include the opening cysteine and the closing phenylalanine or tryptophan. Each record gives: D gene, J gene, V gene, CDR3 DNA, CDR3 protein. A D gene is named only where the DNA matches it firmly.

D gene: TRBD1
J gene: TRBJ2-5
V gene: TRBV11-2
CDR3 DNA: TGTGCCAGCAGCTTAGATCGGGACAGGGGAACTTCCCAGTACTTC
CDR3 protein: CASSLDRDRGTSQYF

D gene: -
J gene: TRBJ1-5
V gene: TRBV28
CDR3 DNA: TGTGCCAGCAGCCGCGGACATCAGGAAGTCAATCAGCCCCAGCATTTT
CDR3 protein: CASSRGHQEVNQPQHF

D gene: TRBD1
J gene: TRBJ2-2
V gene: TRBV10-3
CDR3 DNA: TGTGCCATCAGTGCCGACAGGGATACCGGGGAGCTGTTTTTT
CDR3 protein: CAISADRDTGELFF

D gene: TRBD1
J gene: TRBJ2-1
V gene: TRBV7-9
CDR3 DNA: TGTGCCAGCAGCTTAGTAGGCCAGGGGGCGGACAATGAGCAGTTCTTC
CDR3 protein: CASSLVGQGADNEQFF

D gene: -
J gene: TRBJ1-4
V gene: TRBV5-1
CDR3 DNA: TGCGCCAGCATGAAGTCAGATAATGAAAAACTGTTTTTT
CDR3 protein: CASMKSDNEKLFF

D gene: TRBD1
J gene: TRBJ2-1
V gene: TRBV7-2
CDR3 DNA: TGTGCCAGCAGCTTCGGCCGATACAGGGGGTACAATGAGCAGTTCTTC
CDR3 protein: CASSFGRYRGYNEQFF

D gene: -
J gene: TRBJ1-2
V gene: TRBV5-4
CDR3 DNA: TGTGCCAGCAGCCCCACCGCCGCCAGGATTTCCTATGGCTACACCTTC
CDR3 protein: CASSPTAARISYGYTF

D gene: -
J gene: TRBJ2-5
V gene: TRBV18
CDR3 DNA: TGTGCCAGCTCCGACCAAGAGACCCAGTACTTC
CDR3 protein: CASSDQETQYF

D gene: TRBD2
J gene: TRBJ2-3
V gene: TRBV5-4
CDR3 DNA: TGTGCCAGCAGCTTGAGCCCCGGGACTACCGCAGATACGCAGTATTTT
CDR3 protein: CASSLSPGTTADTQYF

D gene: -
J gene: TRBJ2-6
V gene: TRBV10-3
CDR3 DNA: TGTGCCATCAGAACGGGACATTCAAGCTCTGGGGCCAACGTCCTGACTTTC
CDR3 protein: CAIRTGHSSSGANVLTF